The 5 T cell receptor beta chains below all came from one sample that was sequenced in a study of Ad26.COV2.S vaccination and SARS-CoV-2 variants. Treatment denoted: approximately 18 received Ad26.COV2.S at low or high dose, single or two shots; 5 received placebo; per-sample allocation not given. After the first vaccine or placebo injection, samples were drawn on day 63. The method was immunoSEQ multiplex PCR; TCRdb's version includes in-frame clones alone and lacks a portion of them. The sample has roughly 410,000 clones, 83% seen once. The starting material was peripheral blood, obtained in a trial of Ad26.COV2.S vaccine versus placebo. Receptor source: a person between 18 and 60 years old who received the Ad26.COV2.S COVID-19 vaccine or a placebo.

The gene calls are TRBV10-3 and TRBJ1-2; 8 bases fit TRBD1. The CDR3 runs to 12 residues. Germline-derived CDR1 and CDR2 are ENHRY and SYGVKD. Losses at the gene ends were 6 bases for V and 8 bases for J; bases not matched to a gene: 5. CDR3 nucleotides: TGTGCCATCAGCCGGGACAGGTACGGCTACACCTTC. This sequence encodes CAISRDRYGYTF.

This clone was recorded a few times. CDR3 in amino acids: CASSCHWGNQPQHF. The CDR3 region has the DNA TGTGCCAGCAGTTGTCATTGGGGCAATCAGCCCCAGCATTTT. This chain joins TRBV6-9 and TRBJ1-5, with D uncertain. Trimming removed 4 bases at V and 2 bases at J, with 9 bases between. The CDR3 runs 14 residues. Looked up from germline, CDR1 is MNHGY and CDR2 is SVAAGI.

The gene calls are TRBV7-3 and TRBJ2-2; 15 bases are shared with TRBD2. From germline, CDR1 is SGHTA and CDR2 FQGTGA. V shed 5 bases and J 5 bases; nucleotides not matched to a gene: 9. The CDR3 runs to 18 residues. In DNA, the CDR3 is TGTGCCAGCAGCCAGGGACTAGCGGGGGGCGGCAGGACCGGGGAGCTGTTTTTT. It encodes CASSQGLAGGGRTGELFF. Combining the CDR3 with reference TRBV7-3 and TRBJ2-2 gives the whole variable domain GAGVSQTPSNKVTEKGKYVELRCDPISGHTALYWYRQSLGQGPEFLIYFQGTGAADDSGLPNDRFFAVRPEGSVSTLKIQRTERGDSAVYLCASSQGLAGGGRTGELFFGEGSRLTVL.

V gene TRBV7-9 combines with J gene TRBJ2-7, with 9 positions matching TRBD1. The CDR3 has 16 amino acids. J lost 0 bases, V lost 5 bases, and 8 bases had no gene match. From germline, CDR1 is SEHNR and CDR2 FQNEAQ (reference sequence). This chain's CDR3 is CASSGGGTGTSYEQYF. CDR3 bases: TGTGCCAGCAGCGGAGGGGGGACAGGGACCTCCTACGAGCAGTACTTC. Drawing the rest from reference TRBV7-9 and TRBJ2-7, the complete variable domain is DTGVSQNPRHKITKRGQNVTFRCDPISEHNRLYWYRQTLGQGPEFLTYFQNEAQLEKSRLLSDRFSAERPKGSFSTLEIQRTEQGDSAMYLCASSGGGTGTSYEQYFGPGTRLTVT.

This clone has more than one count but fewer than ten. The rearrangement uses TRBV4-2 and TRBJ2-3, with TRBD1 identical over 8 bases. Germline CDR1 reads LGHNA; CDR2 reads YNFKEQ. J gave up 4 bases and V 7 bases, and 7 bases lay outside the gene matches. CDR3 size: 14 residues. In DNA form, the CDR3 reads TGTGCCAGCACCAGGGGACAGGAGGCAGATACGCAGTATTTT. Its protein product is CASTRGQEADTQYF.